This TCR beta chain was recorded in a study of cytomegalovirus exposure and HLA in healthy donors. As for the study in general: A subsequent analysis reported that the roughly 120 validation repertoires were produced on the same platform that had also been used for the 600 to 800 first-cohort repertoires. Study outcomes and limitations: Overall, around 160 TCR beta chains were annotated as cytomegalovirus-associated. In vitro confirmation showed three CMV-associated chains to be CMV antigen specific.

In the case of this clone: Its specificity is unknown.

The repertoire was sequenced with immunoSEQ multiplex PCR; TCRdb's copy has only in-frame clones and lacks some. The sample has over 50,000 clones; about 96% are singletons. The V gene end was trimmed by 5 bases and the J gene end by 2 bases; junction bases not matched to a gene: 15. Germline V gene lookup returns CDR1 SGHTA and CDR2 FQGTGA. The CDR3 runs 19 residues. The chain recombines TRBV7-3 with TRBJ2-3, with 11 bases lining up with TRBD1. The receptor was isolated from a woman aged 18-29 years in good health and CMV-seronegative. Input material: PBMCs. The CDR3 protein is CASSPRTGGDPSYTDTQYF. The DNA for the CDR3 is TGTGCCAGCAGCCCCCGGACAGGGGGCGACCCCTCCTACACAGATACGCAGTATTTT.